This note documents a single TCR beta chain sequence. This specimen belongs to a study of blood T cell repertoires in COVID-19. The CDR3 spans 15 residues. V lost 1 base and J lost 2, with 9 bases in between. CDR1 is LGHNA, CDR2 YSLEER, per germline. Profiled with immunoSEQ multiplex PCR; TCRdb holds only in-frame clones, not every one. The table records some 48,000 clones, 86% of them present only once. Sequenced material: peripheral blood. This TCR derives from a human donor in a cohort sampled during active COVID-19. This chain uses TRBV4-3 with TRBJ1-3; a weak D match, TRBD1 (6 bases). CDR3 residues: CASSQGGGAGNTIYF. In DNA form, the CDR3 reads TGCGCCAGCAGCCAAGGAGGGGGGGCTGGAAACACCATATATTTT.